One T cell receptor (beta chain) is described in this entry. What it binds is not known. This specimen comes from a study of radiation and T cells in renal cell carcinoma. The time point here: blood 4 weeks post-SBRT, at nephrectomy. Treatment here: 15 Gy SBRT to primary tumor, nephrectomy 4 weeks later. Nephrectomy followed 15 Gy stereotactic body radiation by 4 weeks. After SBRT, blood was collected at 2 and 4 weeks, plus baseline. Clear cell pathology was present in this patient's renal cell carcinoma. The table came from immunoSEQ multiplex PCR; TCRdb's copy has only in-frame clones and leaves some out. The repertoire includes about 170,000 clones, 88% of them detected once, and approximately 10% sits in the top ten. Overall study results and limits: In blood, top tumor clones expanded by 2 weeks, shrinking by 4.

The sequences come from blood, collected from a patient whose treatment included radiotherapy and nephrectomy. This TCR was recovered from a woman aged 50 to 65 with renal cell carcinoma.

CDR3 in DNA: TGTGCCAGCAGTACAGCGGGGGGCCGTAATGAGCAGTTCTTC. It specifies CASSTAGGRNEQFF. The V and J genes are TRBV7-9 and TRBJ2-1; 9 positions match TRBD2. The CDR3 has 14 amino acids. The junction had 7 bases not matched to a gene; V was cut back by 6 bases and J by 7 bases. Germline V lookup: CDR1 SEHNR, CDR2 FQNEAQ (reference sequence).